A selection of T cell receptor beta chains follows, all from one sample in a study of T cell repertoires in cytomegalovirus infection. TCRdb reprocessed the reads via MiXCR and lists one record per CDR3 protein. The table has nearly 450,000 distinct CDR3 sequences, about 33% seen once. The sample consisted of PBMCs. The receptor source for this set is a human donor in good health (CMV status not recorded). Some clones in this sample may be carry-over from other donors' samples. The CDR3 runs from the conserved cysteine through the conserved F or W. The D gene is left open where the match is weak. Size is stated for part of the rows, as once, few or many counts, or as a class when the clone is expanded.

cdr3_nt: TGTGCCAGCAGCCAAACAGTGGCGGGCACAGATACGCAGTATTTT
cdr3_aa: CASSQTVAGTDTQYF
j_call: TRBJ2-3
d_call: NA
v_call: TRBV4-2
clone_size: NA

cdr3_nt: TGTGCCAGCAGTTTTCAACTAGACGGAGAGACCCAGTACTTC
cdr3_aa: CASSFQLDGETQYF
j_call: TRBJ2-5
d_call: NA
v_call: TRBV28
clone_size: few

cdr3_nt: TGTGCCAGCAGTGCCCAGGGGGACTTATCCTACGAGCAGTACTTC
cdr3_aa: CASSAQGDLSYEQYF
j_call: TRBJ2-7
d_call: NA
v_call: TRBV6-1
clone_size: few

cdr3_nt: TGTGCCAGCAGACCTAAGAGGGTCCCCCTGGAGACCCAGTACTTC
cdr3_aa: CASRPKRVPLETQYF
j_call: TRBJ2-5
d_call: NA
v_call: TRBV2
clone_size: NA

cdr3_nt: TGTGCCAGCTCACCCAGGGGGCTGGATAATGAAAAACTGTTTTTT
cdr3_aa: CASSPRGLDNEKLFF
j_call: TRBJ1-4
d_call: TRBD1
v_call: TRBV18
clone_size: NA

cdr3_nt: TGCGCCAGCAGCCAAGAGGGGCGTGGGGGGGCCGGGGAGCTGTTTTTT
cdr3_aa: CASSQEGRGGAGELFF
j_call: TRBJ2-2
d_call: TRBD2
v_call: TRBV4-1
clone_size: few

cdr3_nt: TGTGCCACCAGCAGAGTCCCCGGGACAGGGAGCCTCGATGAGCAGTTCTTC
cdr3_aa: CATSRVPGTGSLDEQFF
j_call: TRBJ2-1
d_call: TRBD1
v_call: TRBV15
clone_size: NA

cdr3_nt: TGTGCCAGCAGTTACGGACTTCCCTCTGGGGCCAACGTCCTGACTTTC
cdr3_aa: CASSYGLPSGANVLTF
j_call: TRBJ2-6
d_call: NA
v_call: TRBV6-5
clone_size: NA

cdr3_nt: TGTGCCAGCAGCATGGGAGGGTCTGGTGAAAAACTGTTTTTT
cdr3_aa: CASSMGGSGEKLFF
j_call: TRBJ1-4
d_call: NA
v_call: TRBV12-3/TRBV12-4
clone_size: many

cdr3_nt: TGTGCCAGTAGTATCGCTAGCGGGGGGCAAGAGACCCAGTACTTC
cdr3_aa: CASSIASGGQETQYF
j_call: TRBJ2-5
d_call: TRBD2
v_call: TRBV19
clone_size: NA

cdr3_nt: TGTGCCAGCAGTTACGGTGGGAGGGGTCCTGGTTCACCCCTCCACTTT
cdr3_aa: CASSYGGRGPGSPLHF
j_call: TRBJ1-6
d_call: NA
v_call: TRBV6-5
clone_size: NA

cdr3_nt: TGTGCCAGCAGCCTGACAGGGTACGGTTCACCCCTCCACTTT
cdr3_aa: CASSLTGYGSPLHF
j_call: TRBJ1-6
d_call: TRBD1
v_call: TRBV5-4
clone_size: NA

cdr3_nt: TGTGCCAGTAGTATAGTAACCGGGACCGGGGAGCTGTTTTTT
cdr3_aa: CASSIVTGTGELFF
j_call: TRBJ2-2
d_call: NA
v_call: TRBV19
clone_size: NA

cdr3_nt: TGTGCCACCAGCCCGGGCAGGGCAGAGACCCAGTACTTC
cdr3_aa: CATSPGRAETQYF
j_call: TRBJ2-5
d_call: NA
v_call: TRBV15
clone_size: once

cdr3_nt: TGTGCCAGCCAAGACCTAAACAATGAGCAGTTCTTC
cdr3_aa: CASQDLNNEQFF
j_call: TRBJ2-1
d_call: NA
v_call: TRBV2
clone_size: NA

cdr3_nt: TGTGCCACCAGTAACGAGGGAAACACTGAAGCTTTCTTT
cdr3_aa: CATSNEGNTEAFF
j_call: TRBJ1-1
d_call: NA
v_call: TRBV24-1
clone_size: NA

cdr3_nt: TGCAGTGCTAGAGATTTACAGGGTTTCGTCGAGCAGTACTTC
cdr3_aa: CSARDLQGFVEQYF
j_call: TRBJ2-7
d_call: NA
v_call: TRBV20-1
clone_size: NA

cdr3_nt: TGTGCCAGCAGGACCGGGACTGTTGGTCGAAAACTGTTTTTT
cdr3_aa: CASRTGTVGRKLFF
j_call: TRBJ1-4
d_call: NA
v_call: TRBV6-5
clone_size: NA

cdr3_nt: TGTGCCAGCAGCCGCAATGAGCAGTTCTTC
cdr3_aa: CASSRNEQFF
j_call: TRBJ2-1
d_call: NA
v_call: TRBV12-3/TRBV12-4
clone_size: many

cdr3_nt: TGTGCCAGCACCGGGACGAAAGAGACCCAGTACTTC
cdr3_aa: CASTGTKETQYF
j_call: TRBJ2-5
d_call: NA
v_call: TRBV12-3/TRBV12-4
clone_size: NA

cdr3_nt: TGTGCCAGCAGTACTACCTACGAGCAGTACTTC
cdr3_aa: CASSTTYEQYF
j_call: TRBJ2-7
d_call: NA
v_call: TRBV6-2/TRBV6-3
clone_size: many

cdr3_nt: TGTGCCAGCAGCTCCCCTGCGGGTTCCGGACAGAACACTGAAGCTTTCTTT
cdr3_aa: CASSSPAGSGQNTEAFF
j_call: TRBJ1-1
d_call: NA
v_call: TRBV13
clone_size: few

cdr3_nt: TGTGCCAGCAGTCCGGGGACCTTTCAGTACTTC
cdr3_aa: CASSPGTFQYF
j_call: TRBJ2-4
d_call: NA
v_call: TRBV12-3/TRBV12-4
clone_size: few

cdr3_nt: TGTGCCAGCAGCTTCGGACTAGCGGGGGGGCCTCCTTTCAATGAGCAGTTCTTC
cdr3_aa: CASSFGLAGGPPFNEQFF
j_call: TRBJ2-1
d_call: TRBD2
v_call: TRBV7-2
clone_size: few

cdr3_nt: TGTGCCAGCAGATCCGTGACAGGGAACTACGAGCAGTACTTC
cdr3_aa: CASRSVTGNYEQYF
j_call: TRBJ2-7
d_call: TRBD1
v_call: TRBV7-2
clone_size: many

cdr3_nt: TGTGCCAGCAGCTTAGGGGGGGGAGGACATGGAAACACCATATATTTT
cdr3_aa: CASSLGGGGHGNTIYF
j_call: TRBJ1-3
d_call: NA
v_call: TRBV7-2
clone_size: many

cdr3_nt: TGCAGTGCTAGAGAGGGAAGGACGAACACCGGGGAGCTGTTTTTT
cdr3_aa: CSAREGRTNTGELFF
j_call: TRBJ2-2
d_call: NA
v_call: TRBV20-1
clone_size: few

cdr3_nt: TGTGCCAGCAGTGAGATTCCGGGACTAGCGGGGGGATCCTACAATGAGCAGTTCTTC
cdr3_aa: CASSEIPGLAGGSYNEQFF
j_call: TRBJ2-1
d_call: TRBD2
v_call: TRBV25-1
clone_size: few

cdr3_nt: TGTGCCAGCACCCTAGCGGGGCCCCCCTACAATGAGCAGTTCTTC
cdr3_aa: CASTLAGPPYNEQFF
j_call: TRBJ2-1
d_call: TRBD2
v_call: TRBV27
clone_size: few

cdr3_nt: TGTGCCACCAGTGACCCCCGGGACGGCTACGAGCAGTACTTC
cdr3_aa: CATSDPRDGYEQYF
j_call: TRBJ2-7
d_call: NA
v_call: TRBV24-1
clone_size: few

cdr3_nt: TGTGCCAGTGGGAGAGACAGGACGGCGACTGAAGCTTTCTTT
cdr3_aa: CASGRDRTATEAFF
j_call: TRBJ1-1
d_call: NA
v_call: TRBV11-2
clone_size: NA

cdr3_nt: TGTGCCAGCATGAGGGGCGGTAACTATGGCTACACCTTC
cdr3_aa: CASMRGGNYGYTF
j_call: TRBJ1-2
d_call: NA
v_call: TRBV6-6
clone_size: NA

cdr3_nt: TGTGCCAGCAGCCCCTGGTCAGGGGATATAGGGGGCTACACCTTC
cdr3_aa: CASSPWSGDIGGYTF
j_call: TRBJ1-2
d_call: NA
v_call: TRBV14
clone_size: NA

cdr3_nt: TGTGCCAGCAGTTCCCCTTCAGGGGGGAATGAGCAGTTCTTC
cdr3_aa: CASSSPSGGNEQFF
j_call: TRBJ2-1
d_call: NA
v_call: TRBV27
clone_size: few

cdr3_nt: TGTGCCAGTAGTATCGGACTAGCGGGGGGGAACGCCGGGGAGCTGTTTTTT
cdr3_aa: CASSIGLAGGNAGELFF
j_call: TRBJ2-2
d_call: TRBD2
v_call: TRBV19
clone_size: NA

cdr3_nt: TGTGCCACCCGGGACAGGGACGAGAACACTGAAGCTTTCTTT
cdr3_aa: CATRDRDENTEAFF
j_call: TRBJ1-1
d_call: TRBD1
v_call: TRBV15
clone_size: few

cdr3_nt: TGTGCCAGCAGCTTGGGACTTGAGCAGTACTTC
cdr3_aa: CASSLGLEQYF
j_call: TRBJ2-7
d_call: NA
v_call: TRBV7-9
clone_size: NA

cdr3_nt: TGTGCCAGCTCACCACTCGATCCAGGCGGACAAGGGGATACGCAGTATTTT
cdr3_aa: CASSPLDPGGQGDTQYF
j_call: TRBJ2-3
d_call: NA
v_call: TRBV18
clone_size: NA

cdr3_nt: TGTGCCAGCAGCTTAGTACAGACAAACACTGAAGCTTTCTTT
cdr3_aa: CASSLVQTNTEAFF
j_call: TRBJ1-1
d_call: NA
v_call: TRBV7-2
clone_size: many

cdr3_nt: TGTGCCAGCAGTAGTTTCTTTAGCACAGATACGCAGTATTTT
cdr3_aa: CASSSFFSTDTQYF
j_call: TRBJ2-3
d_call: NA
v_call: TRBV12-3/TRBV12-4
clone_size: many

cdr3_nt: TGTGCCAGCAGCCCCGGGACAGGTTTTCAGCCCCAGCATTTT
cdr3_aa: CASSPGTGFQPQHF
j_call: TRBJ1-5
d_call: TRBD1
v_call: TRBV6-6
clone_size: few

cdr3_nt: TGTGCCAGCAGCTTAAGACAGGGAGATGGCTACACCTTC
cdr3_aa: CASSLRQGDGYTF
j_call: TRBJ1-2
d_call: TRBD1
v_call: TRBV7-6
clone_size: many

cdr3_nt: TGTGCCAGCAGTCCAAAAGACAGGACAAGCAACATTCAGTACTTC
cdr3_aa: CASSPKDRTSNIQYF
j_call: TRBJ2-4
d_call: NA
v_call: TRBV28
clone_size: NA

cdr3_nt: TGTGCCAGTAGTCCTCAGGGACACTCTTACAATGAGCAGTTCTTC
cdr3_aa: CASSPQGHSYNEQFF
j_call: TRBJ2-1
d_call: NA
v_call: TRBV19
clone_size: few

cdr3_nt: TGCGCCAGCAGCCAAGATCAATCGACGGTGTCGACGGCTTTCTTT
cdr3_aa: CASSQDQSTVSTAFF
j_call: TRBJ1-1
d_call: NA
v_call: TRBV4-3
clone_size: NA

cdr3_nt: TGTGCCAGCAGCCCGAAGCGGGGGGCAGAAGAGACCCAGTACTTC
cdr3_aa: CASSPKRGAEETQYF
j_call: TRBJ2-5
d_call: TRBD2
v_call: TRBV7-9
clone_size: NA

cdr3_nt: TGTGCCAGCAGCTTAATTAGCGGGGGGGATACGCAGTATTTT
cdr3_aa: CASSLISGGDTQYF
j_call: TRBJ2-3
d_call: TRBD2
v_call: TRBV11-2
clone_size: many

cdr3_nt: TGTGCCAGCAGAAACCAGGGGGCCGATGAAAAACTGTTTTTT
cdr3_aa: CASRNQGADEKLFF
j_call: TRBJ1-4
d_call: TRBD1
v_call: TRBV6-6
clone_size: many

cdr3_nt: TGTGCCAGCAGCTTAGTTATGGGGGGGGACAGTGGCTACACCTTC
cdr3_aa: CASSLVMGGDSGYTF
j_call: TRBJ1-2
d_call: TRBD1
v_call: TRBV7-2
clone_size: NA

cdr3_nt: TGTGCCAGCAGCTCCAGACAGGGGACGACTGGAAACACCATATATTTT
cdr3_aa: CASSSRQGTTGNTIYF
j_call: TRBJ1-3
d_call: TRBD1
v_call: TRBV11-2
clone_size: few

cdr3_nt: TGTGCCAGCAGCTCAAGGGGACTAGCGGGGGGGCTTGGGGAGCAGTACTTC
cdr3_aa: CASSSRGLAGGLGEQYF
j_call: TRBJ2-7
d_call: TRBD2
v_call: TRBV7-2
clone_size: few

cdr3_nt: TGTGCCAGCAGCTTAGAAGGGGGGTATGATGAGCAGTTCTTC
cdr3_aa: CASSLEGGYDEQFF
j_call: TRBJ2-1
d_call: NA
v_call: TRBV7-9
clone_size: few

cdr3_nt: TGTGCCAGCAGTGCCTCGGGGGACCGCACAGATACGCAGTATTTT
cdr3_aa: CASSASGDRTDTQYF
j_call: TRBJ2-3
d_call: NA
v_call: TRBV2
clone_size: NA